These 8 T cell receptor beta chains share one sample of origin, sequenced in a study of T cell responses to AZD1222 COVID-19 vaccine. TCRdb's copy holds only in-frame clones and misses some; the assay was immunoSEQ multiplex PCR. The sample yields approximately 82,000 clones, roughly 92% seen once. The sample consisted of peripheral blood, taken 28 days after the second AZD1222 dose. These receptors originate from an adult who received the AZD1222 COVID-19 vaccine.

V gene TRBV7-3 combines with J gene TRBJ1-2, with D maybe TRBD1 (5 bases). Germline CDR1 reads SGHTA; CDR2 reads FQGTGA. The V and J ends lost 3 bases and 7 bases respectively, with 12 bases between them. CDR3 length: 13 residues. The CDR3 loop is CASSLMGQGGYTF. CDR3 in DNA: TGTGCCAGCAGCTTGATGGGGCAGGGTGGCTACACCTTC.

The genes are TRBV6-5 and TRBJ2-7; weak D call: TRBD1 (6 bases). Trimming took 6 bases from V and 3 from J, leaving 9 bases between them. The CDR3 has 12 amino acids. Germline values: CDR1 MNHEY, CDR2 SVGAGI. Here the CDR3 reads CASRKGGYEQYF. CDR3 bases: TGTGCCAGCAGAAAAGGGGGCTACGAGCAGTACTTC.

The V call is TRBV29-1, the J call TRBJ1-2; no definite D call. The CDR3 is made up of 13 amino acids. Germline CDR1 reads SQVTM; CDR2 reads ANQGSEA. V shed 0 bases and J shed 5 bases, with 10 bases lying between them. Written as DNA, the CDR3 is TGCAGCGTTGAAGAGGAAACGGGATATGGCTACACCTTC. Its translation: CSVEEETGYGYTF.

The V gene is TRBV5-1, the J gene TRBJ2-7, with 12 bases matching TRBD1. V shed 7 bases, J shed 3 bases, and the junction held 8 bases outside the gene matches. The germline gives CDR1 SGHRS, CDR2 YFSETQ. The CDR3 consists of 15 residues. Here the CDR3 reads CASRTGTGGFYEQYF. The CDR3 DNA is TGCGCCAGCCGTACCGGGACAGGGGGCTTCTACGAGCAGTACTTC.

The chain uses TRBV7-2 and TRBJ1-2; D not resolved. Looked up from germline, CDR1 is SGHTA and CDR2 is FQGNSA. The CDR3 runs 13 residues. V lost 1 base, J lost 7 bases, and 10 bases lay in between. The CDR3 region has the DNA TGTGCCAGCAGCTTAGGAGGTCTGCGTGGCTACACCTTC. Translated, it gives CASSLGGLRGYTF.

This chain connects TRBV3-1 (or the pseudogene TRBV3-2) to TRBJ1-6; 8 bases fit TRBD1. The CDR3 consists of 14 residues. Looked up from germline, CDR1 is LGHDT and CDR2 is YNNKEL (reference sequence). V was clipped by 8 bases and J by 10 bases; unmatched bases: 10. This CDR3 reads CASENRGTGSPLHF. Here the CDR3 DNA reads TGTGCCAGCGAGAACAGGGGGACGGGGTCACCCCTCCACTTT.

The V call is TRBV6-5, the J call TRBJ1-5; no definite D call. CDR1 MNHEY and CDR2 SVGAGI come from the germline V gene. The CDR3 consists of 13 residues. The V and J ends lost 6 bases and 0 bases respectively, with 6 bases between them. CDR3 loop: CASRGYSNQPQHF. CDR3 nucleotide sequence: TGTGCCAGCAGAGGATATAGCAATCAGCCCCAGCATTTT.

V usage is TRBV5-1 and J usage is TRBJ2-1; 11 bases are shared with TRBD2. Germline V CDR1 and CDR2: SGHRS, YFSETQ. J gave up 4 bases and V 4 bases, and 4 bases lay outside the gene matches. The length of the CDR3 is 15 residues. CDR3 DNA sequence: TGCGCCAGCAGCCCCGGGACTAGCGGATACAATGAGCAGTTCTTC. Its protein product is CASSPGTSGYNEQFF. Complete variable domain (other parts from reference TRBV5-1 and TRBJ2-1): KAGVTQTPRYLIKTRGQQVTLSCSPISGHRSVSWYQQTPGQGLQFLFEYFSETQRNKGNFPGRFSGRQFSNSRSEMNVSTLELGDSALYLCASSPGTSGYNEQFFGPGTRLTVL.